This T cell receptor (beta chain) was captured in a study of cytomegalovirus exposure and HLA in healthy donors. Study-wide background: Earlier, 180 million or so T cells were analyzed, and about 100 million unique TCR beta sequences were found among them.

Points from the study as a whole: The classifier reportedly diagnosed cytomegalovirus status with high specificity and sensitivity. TCR beta chains associated with HLA were, in a later analysis, more clonally expanded than equally common others.

Germline V gene sequence: CDR1 MGHDK, CDR2 SYGVNS. The CDR3 contains 13 residues. Trimming removed 2 bases at V and 4 bases at J, with 8 bases between. Both 60 Vbeta primers and 13 Jbeta primers went into the PCR. Original methodology: An analysis that came later counted 80 million or so unique TCR beta chains, approximately 11 million shared. Assay used: immunoSEQ multiplex PCR; TCRdb lists only in-frame clones, some missing. Clone size and the V and J calls come from that table; the DNA yielded D and trimming. The sample has roughly 180,000 clones, more than 65% seen once. Worth noting for this clone: Its antigen is not identified.

The TCR sequence derives from a girl aged 2-10 years in good health and CMV-seropositive. The V call is TRBV25-1, the J call TRBJ1-2; D not resolved. Sequenced: PBMCs. The CDR3 DNA is TGTGCCAGCAGTGAACAGGCTGGCTATGGCTACACCTTC. It is translated as CASSEQAGYGYTF.